Following are 18 T cell receptor beta chains from one sample sequenced in a study of long-term antiretroviral therapy in people with HIV. At survey level, the immunoSEQ assay was run in its v3.0 version. The repertoire was sequenced with immunoSEQ multiplex PCR; TCRdb's copy has only in-frame clones and lacks some. The sample comprises tens of thousands of clones, 75% to 85% of which are singletons, and about an eighth rests with the top ten. Source: unsorted PBMCs, taken 0.3 years after starting antiretroviral therapy. These receptors originate from a man younger than 35 with HIV.

The CDR3 is CASSQETGGVSDTQYF. In nucleotides, the CDR3 is TGTGCCAGCAGCCAAGAGACAGGGGGCGTCTCAGATACGCAGTATTTT. The rearrangement uses TRBV4-2 and TRBJ2-3, with 10 nucleotides matching TRBD1. Losses at the gene ends were 0 bases for V and 4 bases for J; bases not matched to a gene: 4. This CDR3 comprises 16 residues. Per germline, CDR1 LGHNA and CDR2 YNFKEQ.

V and J are TRBV29-1 and TRBJ1-2; unclear D gene. V was trimmed by 3 bases and J by 0 bases, leaving 5 bases between them. CDR1 and CDR2 (germline): SQVTM, ANQGSEA. The CDR3 totals 12 residues. The CDR3 sequence: CSVDTANYGYTF. The CDR3 DNA follows: TGCAGCGTTGATACAGCTAACTATGGCTACACCTTC.

The chain links TRBV15 to TRBJ2-7, with 11 bases aligning to TRBD1. Germline-derived CDR1 and CDR2 are LNHNV and YYDKDF (reference sequence). The ends lost 1 base at V and 3 bases at J; junction bases unmatched: 5. This CDR3 is built from 16 residues. The CDR3 bases are TGTGCCACCAGCAGAGGTTCCGGGACAGGGGGCTACGAGCAGTACTTC. Translating gives CATSRGSGTGGYEQYF.

The V and J genes are TRBV6-5 and TRBJ1-5, with D possibly being TRBD1 (5 bases). The CDR3 consists of 15 residues. Germline values: CDR1 MNHEY, CDR2 SVGAGI. Trimming shortened V by 4 bases and J by 9 bases, and 19 bases separated the two germline ends. The CDR3 region is CASSLGLPGRGPQHF. The CDR3, as DNA: TGTGCCAGCAGTTTGGGCCTTCCGGGGCGCGGGCCCCAGCATTTT.

This clone was counted a few times. Different DNA sequences within this sample yield the same CDR3. The genes are TRBV28 and TRBJ1-5; D is undetermined. The V and J ends lost 5 bases and 0 bases respectively, with 8 bases between them. Germline V CDR1 and CDR2: MDHEN, SYDVKM. CDR3 length equals 14 residues. The CDR3 coding sequence is TGTGCCAGCAGTGGACCCAGTAGCAATCAGCCCCAGCATTTT. Protein: CASSGPSSNQPQHF. The full variable domain, completed using reference TRBV28 and TRBJ1-5, is DVKVTQSSRYLVKRTGEKVFLECVQDMDHENMFWYRQDPGLGLRLIYFSYDVKMKEKGDIPEGYSVSREKKERFSLILESASTNQTSMYLCASSGPSSNQPQHFGDGTRLSIL.

This sequence joins TRBV28 and TRBJ2-3; weak D call: TRBD2 (5 bases). The germline gives CDR1 MDHEN, CDR2 SYDVKM. The CDR3 contains 14 residues. Deletions cut 7 bases from V and 2 bases from J, with 13 bases between. The CDR3 DNA sequence: TGTGCCAGCAACCTCCCGGGGTTCACAGATACGCAGTATTTT. It translates to CASNLPGFTDTQYF.

This rearrangement joins TRBV9 to TRBJ2-5; D gene ambiguous. Germline-derived CDR1 and CDR2 are SGDLS and YYNGEE. This CDR3 spans 14 amino acids. Trimming stripped 0 bases from V and 2 bases from J, with 8 bases between. In DNA, the CDR3 is TGTGCCAGCAGCGTAGTGGTAGGGCAAGAGACCCAGTACTTC. Translated, it gives CASSVVVGQETQYF.

The chain combines TRBV7-2 with TRBJ2-7, with 10 bases fitting TRBD2. Trimming removed 5 bases from V and 6 bases from J; junction bases left unmatched: 7. This CDR3 region has 14 residues. Germline V gene sequence: CDR1 SGHTA, CDR2 FQGNSA. The CDR3 sequence is CASSQRGGLREQYF. CDR3 nucleotide sequence: TGTGCCAGCAGCCAGCGGGGGGGGCTGCGCGAGCAGTACTTC.

The sample holds a few counts of this clone. The CDR3 DNA reads TGTGCCAGCAGCCCCTTCGGGGGACAGCTTAACTATGGCTACACCTTC. Translating it yields CASSPFGGQLNYGYTF. The rearrangement uses TRBV7-9 and TRBJ1-2, with 7 nucleotides matching TRBD1. Germline CDR1 is SEHNR and CDR2 is FQNEAQ (reference sequence). The V gene end was trimmed by 5 bases and the J gene end by 1 base; junction bases not matched to a gene: 10. This CDR3 comprises 16 residues.

Remarks on this clone: Compared with germline, one end of the junction differs, possibly owing to a read error. The genes are TRBV7-7 and TRBJ1-1; D uncertain. The CDR3 length is 13 residues. Germline V lookup: CDR1 SSHAT, CDR2 FNYEAQ (reference sequence). CDR3 sequence: CASSPVLNTEAFF. Written as DNA, the CDR3 is TGTGCTAGCAGCCCAGTACTGAACACTGAAGCTTTCTTT.

The rearrangement links TRBV5-4 to TRBJ2-6; 9 nucleotides agree with TRBD1. J lost 4 bases, V lost 4 bases, and 6 bases had no gene match. The CDR3 runs to 16 residues. Per the germline V gene, CDR1 is SGHNT and CDR2 is YYREEE (reference sequence). CDR3: CASSRDRAKGANVLTF. Here the CDR3 DNA reads TGTGCCAGCAGCCGGGACAGGGCGAAGGGGGCCAACGTCCTGACTTTC.

The chain combines TRBV25-1 with TRBJ1-2; TRBD1 matches at 12 bases. The CDR3 spans 15 residues. Unmatched junction bases numbered 6, after V lost 2 bases and J lost 8 bases. Germline V gene data show CDR1 as MGHDK and CDR2 as SYGVNS. CDR3 sequence: CASSEPGQGAIGYTF. The CDR3, as DNA: TGTGCCAGCAGTGAACCGGGACAGGGGGCAATAGGCTACACCTTC.

The chain is built from TRBV7-9 and TRBJ2-7, with D uncertain. V was pared by 5 bases and J by 6 bases, with 14 bases between. The germline V gene encodes CDR1 SEHNR and CDR2 FQNEAQ (reference sequence). CDR3 length: 13 amino acids. In nucleotides, the CDR3 is TGTGCCAGCAGCCAATTGTGGGGATTCGAGCAGTACTTC. Protein sequence: CASSQLWGFEQYF.

The CDR3 DNA sequence: TGTGCCAGCAGCCCTAAACAGGGATACACCTTC. Protein sequence: CASSPKQGYTF. The gene calls are TRBV11-2 and TRBJ1-2; maybe TRBD1 (6 bases). In germline, CDR1 is SGHAT, CDR2 FQNNGV. The CDR3 runs 11 residues. V dropped 5 bases and J dropped 11 bases, with 12 bases sitting between them.

The chain joins TRBV27 to TRBJ2-7; 7 bases are a match to TRBD1. Germline loops: CDR1 MNHEY, CDR2 SMNVEV (reference sequence). The CDR3 is 15 residues long. V lost 5 bases to trimming and J lost 0 bases; unmatched junction nucleotides: 7. The CDR3 loop is CASSATGLGSYEQYF. The CDR3 bases are TGTGCCAGCAGTGCGACAGGGTTGGGCTCCTACGAGCAGTACTTC.

The CDR3 reads CASIELNTGELFF. The DNA for the CDR3 is TGTGCCAGCATCGAACTGAACACCGGGGAGCTGTTTTTT. The chain employs TRBV6-5 and TRBJ2-2; D unclear. V lost 7 bases to trimming and J lost 1 base, with 7 bases between them. There are 13 residues in the CDR3. Germline CDR1 is MNHEY and CDR2 is SVGAGI.

The chain carries TRBV30 and TRBJ2-7, with D perhaps matching TRBD2 (5 bases). The V end lost 3 bases, the J end lost 2 bases, and 17 bases lay between the germline ends. The CDR3 is made up of 15 amino acids. In germline, CDR1 is GTSNPN, CDR2 SVGIG (reference sequence). The CDR3 DNA reads TGTGCCTGGAGCGCCCTAGCAGGCTCAACCTACGAGCAGTACTTC. The encoded protein is CAWSALAGSTYEQYF.

This clone occurred once. The chain combines TRBV5-1 with TRBJ2-1; D call uncertain. The CDR3 runs to 13 residues. V was shortened by 0 bases and J by 0 bases, with 1 base between the two germline ends. In germline, CDR1 is SGHRS, CDR2 YFSETQ. The DNA for the CDR3 is TGCGCCAGCAGCTTGGACTCCTACAATGAGCAGTTCTTC. It specifies CASSLDSYNEQFF.